The rows below give T cell receptor beta chains drawn from one sample of a study of blood T cell repertoires in COVID-19. TCRdb keeps only in-frame clones here, not all; method: immunoSEQ multiplex PCR. The data hold about 300,000 clones, with 89% observed a single time. Sequenced material: PBMCs or T cells enriched from blood (not recorded which). These receptor sequences come from a woman in her fifties or sixties who had been exposed to COVID-19. Each CDR3 is given with its conserved first and last residue. A D gene is named only where the DNA matches it firmly. A clone size is listed for some rows: how often the clone was seen (once, few, many), or a class if it is expanded.

len: 14
d_gene: -
abundance: -
j_gene: TRBJ2-5
v_gene: TRBV3-1/TRBV3-2
CDR3nt: TGTGCCAGCAGCCAGAGTCGCATCCAAGAGACCCAGTACTTC
CDR3aa: CASSQSRIQETQYF

len: 15
d_gene: -
abundance: -
j_gene: TRBJ2-2
v_gene: TRBV6-5
CDR3nt: TGTGCCAGCAGAATCGAGCCGGGGAACACCGGGGAGCTGTTTTTT
CDR3aa: CASRIEPGNTGELFF

len: 14
d_gene: -
abundance: -
j_gene: TRBJ1-1
v_gene: TRBV6-5
CDR3nt: TGTGCCAGCAGTTACGGCGCGACGGGCACTGAAGCTTTCTTT
CDR3aa: CASSYGATGTEAFF

len: 14
d_gene: TRBD1
abundance: -
j_gene: TRBJ2-7
v_gene: TRBV5-1
CDR3nt: TGCGCCAGCAGCTTAGCGGACAGGGGCGTTGCTCAGTACTTC
CDR3aa: CASSLADRGVAQYF

len: 14
d_gene: TRBD2
abundance: few
j_gene: TRBJ2-1
v_gene: TRBV29-1
CDR3nt: TGCAGCGCTCTCACGATGGGGCGGGGGGATGAGCAGTTCTTC
CDR3aa: CSALTMGRGDEQFF

len: 14
d_gene: -
abundance: -
j_gene: TRBJ1-6
v_gene: TRBV11-2
CDR3nt: TGTGCCAGCAGCCCTCGACAGTCAAATTCACCCCTCCACTTT
CDR3aa: CASSPRQSNSPLHF

len: 18
d_gene: -
abundance: -
j_gene: TRBJ1-6
v_gene: TRBV4-1
CDR3nt: TGCGCCAGCAGCCAAGATTGGGGGCGGTTCACCTATAATTCACCCCTCCACTTT
CDR3aa: CASSQDWGRFTYNSPLHF

len: 15
d_gene: TRBD1
abundance: -
j_gene: TRBJ2-3
v_gene: TRBV2
CDR3nt: TGTGCCAGCACTGACAGGGGGATGTCCACAGATACGCAGTATTTT
CDR3aa: CASTDRGMSTDTQYF

len: 13
d_gene: TRBD2
abundance: -
j_gene: TRBJ2-7
v_gene: TRBV30
CDR3nt: TGTGCCTGGAGTGCGTCTAGCGGGGGTGAGCAGTACTTC
CDR3aa: CAWSASSGGEQYF

len: 16
d_gene: -
abundance: once
j_gene: TRBJ1-2
v_gene: TRBV5-1
CDR3nt: TGCGCCAGCAGCTTGCAAGGTCAACCAGGGAACTATGGCTACACCTTC
CDR3aa: CASSLQGQPGNYGYTF

len: 13
d_gene: -
abundance: -
j_gene: TRBJ2-5
v_gene: TRBV2
CDR3nt: TGTGCCAGCAACGAGGGGGAGGGGGACACCCAGTACTTC
CDR3aa: CASNEGEGDTQYF

len: 11
d_gene: -
abundance: -
j_gene: TRBJ2-7
v_gene: TRBV6-2/TRBV6-3
CDR3nt: TGTGCCAGCAGTTACAGCTTCGAGCAGTACTTC
CDR3aa: CASSYSFEQYF

len: 15
d_gene: -
abundance: -
j_gene: TRBJ2-1
v_gene: TRBV24-1
CDR3nt: TGTGCCACCAGCGTGGGGGCCCTCTCCTACAATGAGCAGTTCTTC
CDR3aa: CATSVGALSYNEQFF

len: 11
d_gene: -
abundance: -
j_gene: TRBJ1-2
v_gene: TRBV28
CDR3nt: TGTGCCAGCAGTTTTGGAGTAGACTACACCTTC
CDR3aa: CASSFGVDYTF

len: 17
d_gene: TRBD2
abundance: -
j_gene: TRBJ2-3
v_gene: TRBV28
CDR3nt: TGTGCCAGCAGTTTGGGGTTAGCGGGGTTCCGCACAGATACGCAGTATTTT
CDR3aa: CASSLGLAGFRTDTQYF

len: 13
d_gene: -
abundance: -
j_gene: TRBJ1-2
v_gene: TRBV12-3/TRBV12-4
CDR3nt: TGTGCCAGCAGGGAGGGGTCCCTGTGGGGCTACACCTTC
CDR3aa: CASREGSLWGYTF

len: 14
d_gene: TRBD1
abundance: once
j_gene: TRBJ1-1
v_gene: TRBV3-1/TRBV3-2
CDR3nt: TGTGCCAGCAGCCAGTCAGGGGGCGGCGGTGAAGCTTTCTTT
CDR3aa: CASSQSGGGGEAFF

len: 17
d_gene: TRBD1
abundance: -
j_gene: TRBJ2-5
v_gene: TRBV9
CDR3nt: TGTGCCAGCAGCCTAAGAACCGACAGGGGGCGTGGGGAGACCCAGTACTTC
CDR3aa: CASSLRTDRGRGETQYF

len: 15
d_gene: TRBD2
abundance: -
j_gene: TRBJ2-5
v_gene: TRBV3-1/TRBV3-2
CDR3nt: TGTGCCAGCAGCGTAGCGGGGGGGTCGTGGGAGACCCAGTACTTC
CDR3aa: CASSVAGGSWETQYF

len: 13
d_gene: -
abundance: once
j_gene: TRBJ2-7
v_gene: TRBV7-9
CDR3nt: TGTGCCAGCAGCTTCCAGGTTTCCTACGAGCAGTACTTC
CDR3aa: CASSFQVSYEQYF

len: 14
d_gene: -
abundance: -
j_gene: TRBJ2-1
v_gene: TRBV28
CDR3nt: TGTGCCAGCAGCCCCAGGGACTTCTACAATGAGCAGTTCTTC
CDR3aa: CASSPRDFYNEQFF

len: 15
d_gene: -
abundance: -
j_gene: TRBJ1-2
v_gene: TRBV9
CDR3nt: TGTGCCAGCAGCGTAGTGGGCGCACCCAATTCTGGCTACACCTTC
CDR3aa: CASSVVGAPNSGYTF

len: 16
d_gene: -
abundance: many
j_gene: TRBJ2-2
v_gene: TRBV6-5
CDR3nt: TGTGCCAGCAGTTACCTCCCAGGCGTGAACACCGGGGAGCTGTTTTTT
CDR3aa: CASSYLPGVNTGELFF

len: 19
d_gene: TRBD2
abundance: -
j_gene: TRBJ2-7
v_gene: TRBV3-1/TRBV3-2
CDR3nt: TGTGCCAGCAGCTCTACTCTTCCGGGACTAGCGGGGGCCTCCTACGAGCAGTACTTC
CDR3aa: CASSSTLPGLAGASYEQYF

len: 15
d_gene: -
abundance: -
j_gene: TRBJ1-2
v_gene: TRBV27
CDR3nt: TGTGCCAGCAGTCCTACTCCATCCGGCGGTCCGGGCTACACCTTC
CDR3aa: CASSPTPSGGPGYTF

len: 15
d_gene: -
abundance: -
j_gene: TRBJ2-2
v_gene: TRBV5-4
CDR3nt: TGTGCCAGCAGCTTGGTAGGGGGTAACACCGGGGAGCTGTTTTTT
CDR3aa: CASSLVGGNTGELFF

len: 17
d_gene: -
abundance: -
j_gene: TRBJ2-3
v_gene: TRBV7-6
CDR3nt: TGTGCCAGCAGCTTAAATCGTGGAGGGGGGGCAGGAGATACGCAGTATTTT
CDR3aa: CASSLNRGGGAGDTQYF

len: 11
d_gene: TRBD1
abundance: -
j_gene: TRBJ1-5
v_gene: TRBV2
CDR3nt: TGTGCCAGCAGTAGCCGGGACAGACAGCATTTT
CDR3aa: CASSSRDRQHF

len: 15
d_gene: TRBD2
abundance: -
j_gene: TRBJ2-5
v_gene: TRBV28
CDR3nt: TGTGCCAGCACCCCTACGGGGGGGGTAAGGAAGACCCAGTACTTC
CDR3aa: CASTPTGGVRKTQYF